This is a list of T cell receptor beta chains from one sample in a study of CD8 T cells in ankylosing spondylitis. Each CDR3 protein is one row after TCRdb ran MiXCR on the 5' RACE reads. This table has some 220,000 distinct CDR3 sequences, 8% to 10% appearing once. The source material was blood, either unsorted or a sorted T cell fraction (not recorded which). These receptors were collected from a female donor with ankylosing spondylitis or in good health (not recorded which). The CDR3 runs from the conserved cysteine through the conserved F or W. A D gene is named only where the DNA matches it firmly. Size tells how often a clone was seen (once, few, many) or the class of an expanded clone, and some rows leave it out.

TRBJ2-1 | TRBV24-1 | many | . | TGTGCCACCAGTGATTATAAGGATGAGCAGTTCTTC | CATSDYKDEQFF
TRBJ1-1 | TRBV29-1 | many | . | TGCAGCGGACACTCGAACACTGAAGCTTTCTTT | CSGHSNTEAFF
TRBJ1-1 | TRBV6-2/TRBV6-3 | many | . | TGTGCCAGCAGAACGGAGGTTACAGCTTTCTTT | CASRTEVTAFF
TRBJ2-7 | TRBV7-9 | many | TRBD2 | TGTGCCAGCAGTACTGGACTAGCGGGCCACGAGCAGTACTTC | CASSTGLAGHEQYF
TRBJ2-3 | TRBV20-1 | many | TRBD2 | TGCAGTGCTATGCTACCGGGACTAGCGGGAGGGCCAGGAGATACGCAGTATTTT | CSAMLPGLAGGPGDTQYF
TRBJ2-2 | TRBV4-2 | many | . | TGTGCCAGCAGCCTTCCGGAGTTGGGGGAGAACACCGGGGAGCTGTTTTTT | CASSLPELGENTGELFF
TRBJ2-1 | TRBV20-1 | many | TRBD2 | TGCAGTGCCCCCTCTGGTGCGGGTAGCGGGAGGGGTGAGCAGTTCTTC | CSAPSGAGSGRGEQFF
TRBJ1-2 | TRBV12-3/TRBV12-4 | many | TRBD1 | TGTGCCAGCAGCCCCGACAGGGGCTGGGGCTACACCTTC | CASSPDRGWGYTF
TRBJ2-1 | TRBV4-3 | few | TRBD2 | TGCGCCAGCAGCCCTCGGACTAGCTCGGACAATGAGCAGTTCTTC | CASSPRTSSDNEQFF
TRBJ2-7 | TRBV7-2 | many | TRBD2 | TGTGCCAGCAGCGCCCAACTAGCGGCCCTCAGCGAGCAGTACTTC | CASSAQLAALSEQYF
TRBJ1-5 | TRBV20-1 | many | . | TGCAGTGCTAGAGATCCGGACGGCTTGCGCAATCAGCCCCAGCATTTT | CSARDPDGLRNQPQHF
TRBJ1-6 | TRBV11-2 | few | . | TGTGCCAGCAGCTTAGATACCGTGACGGGGATTCCGAATTCACCCCTCCACTTT | CASSLDTVTGIPNSPLHF
TRBJ1-2 | TRBV7-8 | many | . | TGTGCCAGCAGCCGAAGAACTCTGACATCTTCTAACTATGGCTACACCTTC | CASSRRTLTSSNYGYTF
TRBJ2-1 | TRBV5-5 | many | TRBD2 | TGTGCCAGCAGCTTGACGGGACTAGCGGGACGGTACAATGAGCAGTTCTTC | CASSLTGLAGRYNEQFF
TRBJ2-2 | TRBV7-9 | many | TRBD2 | TGTGCCAGCAGCTCCCCCCAGGGACTAGCAAGGGAGCTGTTTTTT | CASSSPQGLARELFF
TRBJ1-1 | TRBV18 | few | . | TGTGCCAGCTCACCAGGAACAGGGCACACTGAAGCTTTCTTT | CASSPGTGHTEAFF
TRBJ2-7 | TRBV20-1 | many | . | TGCAGTGCTAGAGACGGACGGCTCGGAGAGCAGTACTTC | CSARDGRLGEQYF
TRBJ2-6 | TRBV4-3 | few | TRBD1 | TGCGCCAGCAGCCAAGACCAGGGGGCTGCTGGGGCCAACGTCCTGACTTTC | CASSQDQGAAGANVLTF
TRBJ2-4 | TRBV3-1 | many | . | TGTGCCAGCAGCCAAGATGCAGGGGTTTATAATCAGAACATTCAGTACTTC | CASSQDAGVYNQNIQYF
TRBJ1-4 | TRBV6-1 | many | . | TGTGCCAGCACCAATGGGGTTGGTAGTGAAAAACTGTTTTTT | CASTNGVGSEKLFF
TRBJ2-3 | TRBV4-3 | few | . | TGCGCCAGCAGCCAAGAGTCGAGACCGATGGAAGATACGCAGTATTTT | CASSQESRPMEDTQYF
TRBJ2-4 | TRBV9 | many | . | TGTGCCAGCAGCCCCAGCCCGGGTTGGAACATTCAGTACTTC | CASSPSPGWNIQYF
TRBJ2-1 | TRBV24-1 | . | . | TGTGCCACCAGTGATTTCCGGGCCGGATCCTACAATGAGCAGTTCTTC | CATSDFRAGSYNEQFF
TRBJ2-1 | TRBV24-1 | . | TRBD1 | TGTGCCACCAGTGATCCGGACAGGGGCGAGGGTGAGCAGTTCTTC | CATSDPDRGEGEQFF
TRBJ2-5 | TRBV20-1 | many | . | TGCAGTGCACCATCAGGGGAAGAGACCCAGTACTTC | CSAPSGEETQYF
TRBJ2-2 | TRBV3-1 | many | TRBD1 | TGTGCCAGCAGGGAGGACAGGCTGAACACCGGGGAGCTGTTTTTT | CASREDRLNTGELFF
TRBJ2-3 | TRBV4-3 | many | TRBD2 | TGCGCCAGCAGCCAAGGCGGGAGGGCGGCAGATACGCAGTATTTT | CASSQGGRAADTQYF
TRBJ2-3 | TRBV7-2 | many | TRBD2 | TGTGCCAGCAAAATAGCGGGAACCACAGATACGCAGTATTTT | CASKIAGTTDTQYF
TRBJ1-1 | TRBV30 | many | . | TGTGCCTGGAAGGATAAGGGTACAGGGATTTTTAAGGAAGCTTTCTTT | CAWKDKGTGIFKEAFF
TRBJ2-1 | TRBV3-1 | many | . | TGTGCCAGCAGCCAAAACCGCGGGGTCAATGAGCAGTTCTTC | CASSQNRGVNEQFF
TRBJ2-3 | TRBV6-5 | many | . | TGTGCCAGCAGTTACCGCCGAGGGGACACAGATACGCAGTATTTT | CASSYRRGDTDTQYF
TRBJ2-2 | TRBV5-1 | . | TRBD1 | TGCGCCAGCAGCCCGACAGGGGTCGGGACCGGGGAGCTGTTTTTT | CASSPTGVGTGELFF
TRBJ1-1 | TRBV18 | few | . | TGTGCCAGCTCACCAACCCGCGGGGGGCTGCACACTGAAGCTTTCTTT | CASSPTRGGLHTEAFF
TRBJ2-1 | TRBV30 | many | . | TGTGCCTGGAGCGGGGGACGTAGCTCCTACAATGAGCAGTTCTTC | CAWSGGRSSYNEQFF
TRBJ2-3 | TRBV20-1 | many | . | TGCAGTGCTAGAGAAGGCAGGGGGGGAGTCACAGATACGCAGTATTTT | CSAREGRGGVTDTQYF
TRBJ1-6 | TRBV25-1 | many | . | TGTGCCAGCAGTGCCCCTGGAACCAATTCACCCCTCCACTTT | CASSAPGTNSPLHF
TRBJ1-2 | TRBV5-1 | many | . | TGCGCCAGCAGCCCGGGACTCTCGACCTATGGCTACACCTTC | CASSPGLSTYGYTF